The present TCR beta chain was sequenced within a study of T cell responses to AZD1222 COVID-19 vaccine. Overall study context: Second-dose intervals of approximately 4 or approximately 12 weeks were pooled.

General study results and limits: Most donors were white British, females outnumbered males, and clonal diversity was possibly underestimated. Seropositivity was recorded at baseline in only 5 or 6 AZD1222 recipients.

About this clone itself: The target antigen is unknown.

V was trimmed by 4 bases and J by 3 bases, leaving 17 bases between them. The CDR3 has 16 residues. From germline, CDR1 is LGHDT and CDR2 YNNKEL (reference sequence). Sequenced by immunoSEQ multiplex PCR; TCRdb stores in-frame clones only, minus some. The table includes more than 110,000 clones, approximately 83% detected once. The rearrangement links TRBV3-1 (or the pseudogene TRBV3-2) to TRBJ2-3; D might be TRBD1 (5 bases). This sequence originates from an adult in good health. The sequencing here drew on peripheral blood, taken on day 0 of AZD1222 vaccination. As DNA, the CDR3 is TGTGCCAGCAGCCTCTCCAGACAGATGAGGACAGATACGCAGTATTTT. Protein product: CASSLSRQMRTDTQYF.